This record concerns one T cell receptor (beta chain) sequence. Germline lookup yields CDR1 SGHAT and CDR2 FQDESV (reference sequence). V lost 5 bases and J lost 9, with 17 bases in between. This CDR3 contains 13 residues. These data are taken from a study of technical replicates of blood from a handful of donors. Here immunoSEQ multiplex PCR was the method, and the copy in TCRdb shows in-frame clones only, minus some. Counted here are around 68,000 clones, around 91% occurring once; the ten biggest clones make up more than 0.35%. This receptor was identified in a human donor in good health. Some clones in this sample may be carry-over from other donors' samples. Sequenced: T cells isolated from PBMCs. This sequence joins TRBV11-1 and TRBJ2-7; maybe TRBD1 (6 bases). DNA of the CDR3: TGTGCCAGCAGCCGAGGACAGTTCCCGGTGCAGTACTTC. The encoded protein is CASSRGQFPVQYF.